Here is one T cell receptor (beta chain) with its context. What it recognizes is unknown. The read gets to within 3 residues of the CDR3 end, and the germline J gene fills in the rest. Trimming removed 4 bases from V and 5 bases from J, with 13 bases in between. The CDR3 sequence is 14 residues long. In germline, CDR1 is LGHNA, CDR2 YNFKEQ. This sample was included in a study of T cells in women clearing cervical HPV infection. About the research overall: Controls' single incident HPV16 infection cleared within 12 months without precancer.

Prevalent HPV16 infections were excluded; only incident single HPV16 infections included. Cervical HPV DNA detected by MY09/MY11 PCR, typed by dot-blot. Overall study results and limits: Richness plus V gene abundances separated cases from controls with AUC around 0.79.

Sequencing was performed with immunoSEQ multiplex PCR; in TCRdb, only in-frame clones are kept and a portion is missing. The listing records tens of thousands of clones. The receptor was derived from a woman aged 18-69 years with a cervical HPV16 infection that either progressed to CIN3+ or cleared (not recorded which). What was sequenced was blood buffy coat. The chain uses TRBV4-2 and TRBJ2-3; possible D gene TRBD2, 6 bases. The sequenced part of the CDR3 DNA is TGTGCCAGCAGCCCCGGAGGGTGGGTAGATACG. This translates into CASSPGGWVDT. In full, the CDR3 is CASSPGGWVDTQYF.